This is a list of T cell receptor beta chains from one sample in a study of shared clonotypes between healthy human individuals. Repertoires were generated with immunoSEQ multiplex PCR, while TCRdb's copy carries only in-frame clones and drops some. The table records about 700,000 clones, about 90% of them present only once. Source material: naive CD8+ T cells sorted from blood. These receptors originate from a man aged 25 to 45 in good health. Each CDR3 is given with its conserved first and last residue. The D gene is left open where the match is weak. Clone size is given for some rows only: seen once, a few or many times, or a class if the clone is expanded.

J: TRBJ2-3
size: -
D: TRBD2
V: TRBV27
DNA: TGTGCCAGCAGTCTCCTATCTGGGGGGGACTCATATACGCAGTATTTT
CDR3: CASSLLSGGDSYTQYF

J: TRBJ1-5
size: -
D: TRBD1
V: TRBV19
DNA: TGTGCCAGTAGATCGGGACAGAGGCGCAATCAGCCCCAGCATTTT
CDR3: CASRSGQRRNQPQHF

J: TRBJ2-7
size: -
D: TRBD2
V: TRBV10-1
DNA: TGCGCCAGCAGTACTCCGGCTAGCGGGAGGGCCCACGAGCAGTACTTC
CDR3: CASSTPASGRAHEQYF

J: TRBJ2-7
size: -
D: -
V: TRBV27
DNA: TGTGCCAGCAGCTCACTGGGCGGGTGGGGTGGCGAGCAGTACTTC
CDR3: CASSSLGGWGGEQYF

J: TRBJ2-5
size: -
D: TRBD1
V: TRBV18
DNA: TGTGCCAGCTCACCACCGACAGGGGTAGAGACCCAGTACTTC
CDR3: CASSPPTGVETQYF

J: TRBJ1-2
size: once
D: -
V: TRBV2
DNA: TGTGCCAGCATAGAAATGCAGCTCCTATTAAACTATGGCTACACCTTC
CDR3: CASIEMQLLLNYGYTF

J: TRBJ2-5
size: -
D: TRBD1
V: TRBV29-1
DNA: TGCAGCGTTAAAAAATCCGACAGGGGACCAATTGCGGCCCAGTACTTC
CDR3: CSVKKSDRGPIAAQYF

J: TRBJ1-1
size: -
D: TRBD1
V: TRBV28
DNA: TGTGCCAGCAGTATCTGGACAGGGGACAACACTGAAGCTTTCTTT
CDR3: CASSIWTGDNTEAFF

J: TRBJ2-5
size: once
D: -
V: TRBV11-2
DNA: TGTGCCAGCAGTACCGAGAGCGGAAGCCCACTCTTCTACCAAGAGACCCAGTACTTC
CDR3: CASSTESGSPLFYQETQYF

J: TRBJ1-4
size: -
D: -
V: TRBV29-1
DNA: TGCAGCGTTTTTCTCCGAAGGGCAGCTCCAGAGACTAATGAAAAACTGTTTTTT
CDR3: CSVFLRRAAPETNEKLFF

J: TRBJ2-1
size: once
D: -
V: TRBV29-1
DNA: TGCAGCGTTGAACTAGAAGTATCCTACAATGAGCAGTTCTTC
CDR3: CSVELEVSYNEQFF

J: TRBJ2-7
size: -
D: -
V: TRBV2
DNA: TGTGCCAGCAGAGAGGGGACCTACGAGCAGTACTTC
CDR3: CASREGTYEQYF

J: TRBJ1-1
size: -
D: -
V: TRBV18
DNA: TGTGCCAGTTTAGGGGGGAACACTGAAGCTTTCTTT
CDR3: CASLGGNTEAFF

J: TRBJ2-7
size: once
D: TRBD1
V: TRBV5-5
DNA: TGTGCCAGCAGCTTGCTCCAGGACAGGACTTACGAGCAGTACTTC
CDR3: CASSLLQDRTYEQYF

J: TRBJ1-1
size: once
D: -
V: TRBV19
DNA: TGTGCCAGTAGTCCGGGGTACACTGAAGCTTTCTTT
CDR3: CASSPGYTEAFF

J: TRBJ1-1
size: -
D: -
V: TRBV6-1
DNA: TGTGCCAGCAGTGGAGACCTGGGGAGCACTGAAGCTTTCTTT
CDR3: CASSGDLGSTEAFF

J: TRBJ2-5
size: -
D: -
V: TRBV27
DNA: TGTGCCAGCGCGGTGTCCTTGGAGACCCAGTACTTC
CDR3: CASAVSLETQYF

J: TRBJ1-1
size: -
D: -
V: TRBV4-1
DNA: TGCGCCAGCAGCTCTATGGGGTGGACTGAAGCTTTCTTT
CDR3: CASSSMGWTEAFF

J: TRBJ1-5
size: -
D: -
V: TRBV19
DNA: TGTGCCAGTAGTATAGGGGGGACTAGCAATCAGCCCCAGCATTTT
CDR3: CASSIGGTSNQPQHF

J: TRBJ2-3
size: -
D: TRBD1
V: TRBV4-1
DNA: TGCGCCAGCAGCCACGGGTTTATTGAGGGGGCTAGCACAGATACGCAGTATTTT
CDR3: CASSHGFIEGASTDTQYF

J: TRBJ2-1
size: -
D: -
V: TRBV29-1
DNA: TGCAGCGTTGAAGATCCTGGGTTCCACAGAGAGCAGTTCTTC
CDR3: CSVEDPGFHREQFF

J: TRBJ2-7
size: -
D: -
V: TRBV7-2
DNA: TGTGCCAGCAGCTCCAAGGACTACTACGAGCAGTACTTC
CDR3: CASSSKDYYEQYF

J: TRBJ2-1
size: once
D: TRBD2
V: TRBV9
DNA: TGTGCCAGCAATCAGGGAGGGACTAGCGTTTATGAGCAGTTCTTC
CDR3: CASNQGGTSVYEQFF

J: TRBJ1-5
size: -
D: -
V: TRBV10-3
DNA: TGTGCCATCAGTGAGTGGGAGGGCAATCAGCCCCAGCATTTT
CDR3: CAISEWEGNQPQHF

J: TRBJ2-1
size: -
D: -
V: TRBV21-1
DNA: TGTGCCAGCGGCATACTACTACCGGGACAGACGTACAATGAGCAGTTCTTC
CDR3: CASGILLPGQTYNEQFF

J: TRBJ2-3
size: -
D: -
V: TRBV7-9
DNA: TGTGCCAGCAGCCTTTGGGTAGCCCAAAGCACAGATACGCAGTATTTT
CDR3: CASSLWVAQSTDTQYF

J: TRBJ2-7
size: -
D: -
V: TRBV6-1
DNA: TGTGCCAGCAGTGAAGTAGTCAGGGGAGCCTACGAGCAGTACTTC
CDR3: CASSEVVRGAYEQYF

J: TRBJ2-1
size: -
D: TRBD2
V: TRBV5-1
DNA: TGCGCCAGCAGCTTAAAGGGGGGGCCCGGGACTAGGAAGAATGAGCAGTTCTTC
CDR3: CASSLKGGPGTRKNEQFF

J: TRBJ2-7
size: -
D: -
V: TRBV7-8
DNA: TGTGCCAGCAACTCAGGGGAATCCTCCTACGAGCAGTACTTC
CDR3: CASNSGESSYEQYF

J: TRBJ2-7
size: -
D: -
V: TRBV7-9
DNA: TGTGCCAGCAGCTTAGGGATTGGCGAGCAGTACTTC
CDR3: CASSLGIGEQYF

J: TRBJ2-1
size: -
D: TRBD1
V: TRBV6-4
DNA: TGTGCCAGCAGTCGCTGGGACAGGGGTTATGAGCAGTTCTTC
CDR3: CASSRWDRGYEQFF

J: TRBJ2-2
size: -
D: -
V: TRBV7-2
DNA: TGTGCCAGCAGCCGCAATACGGGAGCGCTAGGTGGTGGCACCGGGGAGCTGTTTTTT
CDR3: CASSRNTGALGGGTGELFF

J: TRBJ2-2
size: few
D: -
V: TRBV10-2
DNA: TGCGCCACTAGTAGCGGCACCGGGGAGCTGTTTTTT
CDR3: CATSSGTGELFF

J: TRBJ2-3
size: -
D: TRBD1
V: TRBV6-5
DNA: TGTGCCAGCAGCCCCGACAGGGGGAGCACAGATACGCAGTATTTT
CDR3: CASSPDRGSTDTQYF

J: TRBJ2-2
size: -
D: -
V: TRBV29-1
DNA: TGCAGCGTTGATGCCGGGTCGGACACCGGGGAGCTGTTTTTT
CDR3: CSVDAGSDTGELFF

J: TRBJ2-3
size: -
D: -
V: TRBV27
DNA: TGTGCCAGCAGTTTATCATCCCCGGATACGCAGTATTTT
CDR3: CASSLSSPDTQYF

J: TRBJ2-3
size: -
D: -
V: TRBV7-7
DNA: TGTGCCAGCAGCTTACTAGAGAACACAGATACGCAGTATTTT
CDR3: CASSLLENTDTQYF

J: TRBJ2-3
size: -
D: TRBD2
V: TRBV28
DNA: TGTGCCAGTTCTAGCGGGAAACTCACAGATACGCAGTATTTT
CDR3: CASSSGKLTDTQYF

J: TRBJ2-3
size: -
D: -
V: TRBV27
DNA: TGTGCCAGCAGGTCTCTGGGTTCAGATACGCAGTATTTT
CDR3: CASRSLGSDTQYF

J: TRBJ2-7
size: once
D: TRBD1
V: TRBV27
DNA: TGTGCCAGCAGTTTATTAGGACAGGGGTCCGTCGGCGAGCAGTACTTC
CDR3: CASSLLGQGSVGEQYF

J: TRBJ1-3
size: -
D: -
V: TRBV6-5
DNA: TGTGCCAGCAGTTACTCGGTAGGAGGGATGGCGGACACCATATATTTT
CDR3: CASSYSVGGMADTIYF

J: TRBJ1-1
size: -
D: -
V: TRBV7-6
DNA: TGTGCCAGCAGCTTAGGTCAGGGGCACACTGAAGCTTTCTTT
CDR3: CASSLGQGHTEAFF

J: TRBJ2-5
size: -
D: TRBD2
V: TRBV6-1
DNA: TGTGCCAGCAGTGAATCCTGGCTAGCGGGACAAGAGACCCAGTACTTC
CDR3: CASSESWLAGQETQYF

J: TRBJ2-7
size: -
D: -
V: TRBV7-9
DNA: TGTGCCAGCAGCTTAGGACGGACTTCCTACGAGCAGTACTTC
CDR3: CASSLGRTSYEQYF

J: TRBJ2-2
size: -
D: -
V: TRBV5-1
DNA: TGCGCCAGCAGCTTTTGGGACCGACTAAACACCGGGGAGCTGTTTTTT
CDR3: CASSFWDRLNTGELFF

J: TRBJ2-1
size: -
D: TRBD2
V: TRBV19
DNA: TGTGCCAGTAGTATAGAAGGAGCGGGGCGCTCCTACAATGAGCAGTTCTTC
CDR3: CASSIEGAGRSYNEQFF

J: TRBJ2-1
size: -
D: -
V: TRBV7-9
DNA: TGTGCCAGCAGGACAGGTGGATCCGAGCAGTTCTTC
CDR3: CASRTGGSEQFF

J: TRBJ2-1
size: -
D: TRBD2
V: TRBV10-3
DNA: TGTGCCTCCTGGGCGGGAGGAGATGAGCAGTTCTTC
CDR3: CASWAGGDEQFF